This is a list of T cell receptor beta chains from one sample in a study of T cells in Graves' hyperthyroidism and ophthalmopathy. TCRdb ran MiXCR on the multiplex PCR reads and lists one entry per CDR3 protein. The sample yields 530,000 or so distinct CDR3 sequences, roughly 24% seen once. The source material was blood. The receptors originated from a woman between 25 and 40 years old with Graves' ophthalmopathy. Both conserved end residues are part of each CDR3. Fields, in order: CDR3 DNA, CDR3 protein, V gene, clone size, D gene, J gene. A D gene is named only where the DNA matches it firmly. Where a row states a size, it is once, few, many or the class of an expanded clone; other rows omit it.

DNA: TGCGCCAGCAGCCTAACCCAAGGGACGTCCGAGCAGTACTTC; CDR3: CASSLTQGTSEQYF; V: TRBV4-1; size: .; D: .; J: TRBJ2-7
DNA: TGTGCCAGCAGTTTACCACAGTTCCCTCCATCTGGCTACACCTTC; CDR3: CASSLPQFPPSGYTF; V: TRBV28; size: .; D: .; J: TRBJ1-2
DNA: TGTGCCAGCAGAAGCGACAGCCACACTGAAGCTTTCTTT; CDR3: CASRSDSHTEAFF; V: TRBV6-1; size: .; D: .; J: TRBJ1-1
DNA: TGTGCCAGCAGACTGGGGGTAGCTGTAGAGACCCAGTACTTC; CDR3: CASRLGVAVETQYF; V: TRBV6-1; size: many; D: .; J: TRBJ2-5
DNA: TGTGCCTGCAGTTACTCCAGCGGGGGAAGGGAGCAGTACTTC; CDR3: CACSYSSGGREQYF; V: TRBV6-5; size: many; D: TRBD2; J: TRBJ2-7
DNA: TGTGCCAGTAGTATTGGGCAATCCTACGAGCAGTACTTC; CDR3: CASSIGQSYEQYF; V: TRBV19; size: many; D: .; J: TRBJ2-7
DNA: TGTGCCAGCAGTAACACACGGGGGAACTATGGCTACACCTTC; CDR3: CASSNTRGNYGYTF; V: TRBV6-5; size: many; D: .; J: TRBJ1-2
DNA: TGTGCCAGCAGTTACACCGGGTTATATAATTCACCCCTCCACTTT; CDR3: CASSYTGLYNSPLHF; V: TRBV6-5; size: few; D: .; J: TRBJ1-6
DNA: TGTGCCAGCAGCGTAGATAGCGGGGGGGCCGGAGAGACCCAGTACTTC; CDR3: CASSVDSGGAGETQYF; V: TRBV9; size: many; D: TRBD2; J: TRBJ2-5
DNA: TGTGCCATCAGTGAAGACAGGTCGAGCACTGAAGCTTTCTTT; CDR3: CAISEDRSSTEAFF; V: TRBV10-3; size: .; D: .; J: TRBJ1-1
DNA: TGTGCCAGCAGCTGGCAGGGCGAAATCTACGAGCAGTACTTC; CDR3: CASSWQGEIYEQYF; V: TRBV11-2; size: .; D: .; J: TRBJ2-7
DNA: TGTGCCAGCAGTTCCGGGACTAGCGGTGTTTACCAAGAGACCCAGTACTTC; CDR3: CASSSGTSGVYQETQYF; V: TRBV12-3/TRBV12-4; size: .; D: TRBD2; J: TRBJ2-5
DNA: TGTGCCATCAGTGTATGGGGGTCATCAAGTGACGAGCAGTACTTC; CDR3: CAISVWGSSSDEQYF; V: TRBV10-3; size: .; D: .; J: TRBJ2-7
DNA: TGTGCCAGTAGTGTTACGACTAGTCCCCAAGAGACCCAGTACTTC; CDR3: CASSVTTSPQETQYF; V: TRBV19; size: many; D: .; J: TRBJ2-5
DNA: TGTGCCAGCAGCTTGGAACTGCTCGGGGCTGAAAACATTCAGTACTTC; CDR3: CASSLELLGAENIQYF; V: TRBV5-6; size: .; D: .; J: TRBJ2-4
DNA: TGCAGTGCTGATGCCGGGACAGAGAACACTGAAGCTTTCTTT; CDR3: CSADAGTENTEAFF; V: TRBV20-1; size: many; D: TRBD1; J: TRBJ1-1
DNA: TGTGCCTGGAGGGGCACTGAGACCCAGTACTTC; CDR3: CAWRGTETQYF; V: TRBV30; size: many; D: .; J: TRBJ2-5
DNA: TGTGCCAGTACCGATATGGCCACGATCTATGGCTACACCTTC; CDR3: CASTDMATIYGYTF; V: TRBV19; size: many; D: .; J: TRBJ1-2
DNA: TGCGCCAGCAGCCAAGACCCAGGGGATCACGGGGAGCTGTTTTTT; CDR3: CASSQDPGDHGELFF; V: TRBV4-1; size: .; D: .; J: TRBJ2-2
DNA: TGTGCCACCAGAAGCGGCGGGACTGGCGGGGAGCTGTTTTTT; CDR3: CATRSGGTGGELFF; V: TRBV15; size: .; D: .; J: TRBJ2-2
DNA: TGTGCCAGCAGCCCCGATCGGGGACAAGGGGAAGCTTTCTTT; CDR3: CASSPDRGQGEAFF; V: TRBV7-3; size: many; D: .; J: TRBJ1-1
DNA: TGTGCCAGCACCCGAGGACAGACAATCACCGGGGAGCTGTTTTTT; CDR3: CASTRGQTITGELFF; V: TRBV12-3/TRBV12-4; size: many; D: .; J: TRBJ2-2
DNA: TGCAGTGCTAGAGATGACAGCAGTAACTATGGCTACACCTTC; CDR3: CSARDDSSNYGYTF; V: TRBV20-1; size: .; D: .; J: TRBJ1-2
DNA: TGTGCCAGCAGACCTCAGGGAGATCAGCCCCAGCATTTT; CDR3: CASRPQGDQPQHF; V: TRBV12-3/TRBV12-4; size: many; D: .; J: TRBJ1-5
DNA: TGTGCCAGCAGTACCCGGGACAGGGGGCGGGGCACTGAAGCTTTCTTT; CDR3: CASSTRDRGRGTEAFF; V: TRBV6-1; size: .; D: TRBD1; J: TRBJ1-1
DNA: TGTGCCAGCAGTAACACAGGGTATGGCTACACCTTC; CDR3: CASSNTGYGYTF; V: TRBV2; size: .; D: .; J: TRBJ1-2
DNA: TGTGCCACCAGCAGAACGCAGGGGAACACTGAAGCTTTCTTT; CDR3: CATSRTQGNTEAFF; V: TRBV15; size: many; D: .; J: TRBJ1-1
DNA: TGCGCCAGCAGCTTGGGGGACAGTTACTACGAGCAGTACTTC; CDR3: CASSLGDSYYEQYF; V: TRBV5-1; size: many; D: TRBD1; J: TRBJ2-7
DNA: TGCAGTGCTAGAGACGGGGACACCGGGGAGCTGTTTTTT; CDR3: CSARDGDTGELFF; V: TRBV20-1; size: many; D: .; J: TRBJ2-2
DNA: TGTGCCACCAGCAGAGATCTGCAGGCTTCCCTCTATGGCTACACCTTC; CDR3: CATSRDLQASLYGYTF; V: TRBV15; size: once; D: .; J: TRBJ1-2
DNA: TGCAGCGCCCGTCTTAGCGGGGGGCCGGAGACCCAGTACTTC; CDR3: CSARLSGGPETQYF; V: TRBV29-1; size: many; D: TRBD2; J: TRBJ2-5
DNA: TGTGCCAGCAGTTTACGGCGGAAAGAGACCCAGTACTTC; CDR3: CASSLRRKETQYF; V: TRBV27; size: many; D: .; J: TRBJ2-5
DNA: TGTGCCAGCAGCTTGTGGGTTTACGAGCAGTACTTC; CDR3: CASSLWVYEQYF; V: TRBV11-2; size: many; D: .; J: TRBJ2-7
DNA: TGCGCCAGCAGCTCAGTGGACAGGGGGAACACTGAAGCTTTCTTT; CDR3: CASSSVDRGNTEAFF; V: TRBV5-1; size: many; D: TRBD1; J: TRBJ1-1
DNA: TGTGCCAGCAGTGTGACAGGGGATTGGAACACTGAAGCTTTCTTT; CDR3: CASSVTGDWNTEAFF; V: TRBV12-3/TRBV12-4; size: .; D: TRBD1; J: TRBJ1-1
DNA: TGTGCCAGCAACCCCGGACAGGGCTACGAGCAGTACTTC; CDR3: CASNPGQGYEQYF; V: TRBV6-4; size: many; D: TRBD1; J: TRBJ2-7
DNA: TGTGCCAGCAGTGACCGCCGGGACACTAACACTGAAGCTTTCTTT; CDR3: CASSDRRDTNTEAFF; V: TRBV6-1; size: .; D: .; J: TRBJ1-1
DNA: TGCAGCGTTGAAGGGGTGGACAGGGCTGGCTACACCTTC; CDR3: CSVEGVDRAGYTF; V: TRBV29-1; size: .; D: TRBD1; J: TRBJ1-2
DNA: TGTGCCAGCACAGGACAGGGGGCTGTTCTTTTCTATGGCTACACCTTC; CDR3: CASTGQGAVLFYGYTF; V: TRBV28; size: .; D: TRBD1; J: TRBJ1-2
DNA: TGTGCCAGCAGCGAGACAGGGTCCGAGACCCAGTACTTC; CDR3: CASSETGSETQYF; V: TRBV7-9; size: .; D: TRBD1; J: TRBJ2-5
DNA: TGTGCCGTCGGGGGGTCCAACACCGGGGAGCTGTTTTTT; CDR3: CAVGGSNTGELFF; V: TRBV15; size: many; D: TRBD2; J: TRBJ2-2
DNA: TGTGCCAGCAGCTTAGGACTGAACACCGGGGAGCTGTTTTTT; CDR3: CASSLGLNTGELFF; V: TRBV4-3; size: many; D: .; J: TRBJ2-2
DNA: TGTGCCAGTAGTATTGCGCCTAGCGAGACCTACGAGCAGTACTTC; CDR3: CASSIAPSETYEQYF; V: TRBV19; size: many; D: .; J: TRBJ2-7
DNA: TGTGCCAGCAGCTTAGCAAGACAGGGCGCTGAAGCTTTCTTT; CDR3: CASSLARQGAEAFF; V: TRBV11-2; size: many; D: TRBD1; J: TRBJ1-1